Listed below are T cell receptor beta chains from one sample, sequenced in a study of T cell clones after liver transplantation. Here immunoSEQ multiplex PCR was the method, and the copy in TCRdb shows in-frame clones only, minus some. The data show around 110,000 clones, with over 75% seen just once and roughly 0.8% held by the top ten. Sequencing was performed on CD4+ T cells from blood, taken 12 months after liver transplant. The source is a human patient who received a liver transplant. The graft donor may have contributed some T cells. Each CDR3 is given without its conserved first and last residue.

SVVSASSYNEQF | TRBV29-1
ASSRGILAGGTDTQY | TRBV5-1
ASSLVVQGEDGYT | TRBV7-9
ASLSRGNEKLF | TRBV2
ASSSNLAGAGEQY | TRBV27
ASSPGQGSYNEQF | TRBV11-3
ASTERGLAGNNEQF | TRBV10-2
ASSLGPGPTLYEQY | TRBV11-2
SVAAGGNQPQH | TRBV29-1
ASSSLLGTGELF | TRBV6-4
ASKPRGGTLETQY | TRBV21-1
ASSLTGLTEQF | TRBV5-1
ASSFPGTTKETQY | TRBV5-5
ASSVVTGATDTQY | TRBV9
ASSLGGQDTQY | TRBV11-2
ASGPGGNRYEQY | TRBV6-5
ASNWGAGRYNVLT | TRBV11-2
ASSDVPSLGGNTIY | TRBV2
ASSSPGWAPGELF | TRBV19
ASSLDRGTDTQY | TRBV5-1
ASAGAALAGEDTQY | TRBV28
ASRRGGGYT | TRBV5-6
ASSFLFQDEQF | TRBV11-2
ASSWTLATSTDTQY | TRBV5-1
ASSFVGQPQH | TRBV28
ASSRSGGFEQY | TRBV2
ASSIDPSRATNEKLF | TRBV19
ASSFSSGRIDEQF | TRBV11-2